The clone carrying this T cell receptor (beta chain) showed up just a few times. Antigen unknown. This entry comes from a study of CD8 T cells in ankylosing spondylitis. This CDR3 is 14 amino acids long. Germline assignment: CDR1 MNHNS and CDR2 SASEGT. The V segment lost 6 bases and the J segment 2 bases; nucleotides outside the gene matches: 4. MiXCR, run by TCRdb on the 5' RACE reads, gives a single entry per CDR3 protein. Among around 540,000 distinct CDR3 sequences listed, 10% to 15% were seen once. Notes on the study in general: Apparently characteristic of ankylosing spondylitis blood was a TCR beta motif (about eight highly homologous variants).

The sequenced material came from blood, either unsorted or a sorted T cell fraction (not recorded which). The V call is TRBV6-1, the J call TRBJ2-5; 9 bases match TRBD1. The TCR comes from a male donor with ankylosing spondylitis. DNA for the CDR3: TGTGCCAGCAGACGCGACAGGGGGCAAGAGACCCAGTACTTC. Translation: CASRRDRGQETQYF.